The clone carrying this T cell receptor (beta chain) was seen only a few times. Its antigen is as yet unknown. PCR was performed using 60 Vbeta and 13 Jbeta primers. Repertoires were generated with immunoSEQ multiplex PCR, while TCRdb's copy carries only in-frame clones and drops some. The sample has about 160,000 clones, around four fifths seen once; the top ten hold less than 5%. This specimen belongs to a study of cytomegalovirus exposure and HLA in healthy donors. Study results and limitations: Researchers reported that a few CMV-associated chains were confirmed in vitro as CMV antigen-specific.

The CDR3 loop spans 15 amino acids. V lost 2 bases and J lost 5; bases outside the gene matches: 7. Germline CDR1 and CDR2: SGHTA and FQGNSA. This sequence was found in a man over 45 in good health and CMV-seropositive. The specimen sequenced was PBMCs. The chain employs TRBV7-2 and TRBJ2-5; 8 bases fit TRBD2. The CDR3, as DNA: TGTGCCAGCAGCTTACGGGGGGGCCGGGGGGAGACCCAGTACTTC. Protein: CASSLRGGRGETQYF.